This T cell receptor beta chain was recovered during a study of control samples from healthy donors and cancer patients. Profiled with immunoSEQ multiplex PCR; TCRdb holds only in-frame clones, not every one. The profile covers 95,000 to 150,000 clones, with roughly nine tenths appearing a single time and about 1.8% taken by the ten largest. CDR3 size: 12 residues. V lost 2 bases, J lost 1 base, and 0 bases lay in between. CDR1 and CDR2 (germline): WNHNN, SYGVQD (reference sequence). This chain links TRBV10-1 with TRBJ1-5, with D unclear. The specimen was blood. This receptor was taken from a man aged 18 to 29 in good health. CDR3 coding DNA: TGCGCCAGCAGTGAGAGCAATCAGCCCCAGCATTTT. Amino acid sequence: CASSESNQPQHF.